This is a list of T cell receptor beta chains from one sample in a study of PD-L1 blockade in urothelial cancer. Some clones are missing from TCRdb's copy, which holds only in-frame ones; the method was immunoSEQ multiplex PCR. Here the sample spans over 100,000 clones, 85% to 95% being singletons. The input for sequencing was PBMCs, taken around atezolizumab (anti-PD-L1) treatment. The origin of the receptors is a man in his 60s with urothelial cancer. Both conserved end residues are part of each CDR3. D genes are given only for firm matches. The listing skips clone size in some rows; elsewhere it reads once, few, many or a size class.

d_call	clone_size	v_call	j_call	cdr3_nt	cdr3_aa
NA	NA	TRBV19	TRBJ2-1	TGTGCCAGTGGGAAAACTAGCCTCGGTAGGCAGTTCTTC	CASGKTSLGRQFF
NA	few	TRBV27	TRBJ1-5	TGTGCCAGCAGTTTATCATACAATCAGCCCCAGCATTTT	CASSLSYNQPQHF
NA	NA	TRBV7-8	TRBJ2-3	TGTGCCAGCAGCTCCCTCGGGGATGCTAGCACAGATACGCAGTATTTT	CASSSLGDASTDTQYF
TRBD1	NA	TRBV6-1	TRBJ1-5	TGTGCCAGCAGTGAAGTTCGGACAGGATGGAATCAGCCCCAGCATTTT	CASSEVRTGWNQPQHF
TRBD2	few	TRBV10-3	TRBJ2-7	TGTGCCATCAAGGCCGGGACTAGCGGTTACGAGCAGTACTTC	CAIKAGTSGYEQYF
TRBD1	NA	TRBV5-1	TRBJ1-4	TGCGCCAGTCAAGGGGGCGAGAATGAAAAACTGTTTTTT	CASQGGENEKLFF
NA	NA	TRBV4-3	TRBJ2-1	TGCGCCAGCAGCCAAGAACCCCGCGTGAACAATGAGCAGTTCTTC	CASSQEPRVNNEQFF
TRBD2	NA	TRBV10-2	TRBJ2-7	TGCGCCAGCAGTGATTTTAGCGGGAGCGACGAGCAGTACTTC	CASSDFSGSDEQYF
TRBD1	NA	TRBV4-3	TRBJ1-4	TGCGCCAGCAGCCAGGAATTACAGGGGGCGAGTGAAAAACTGTTTTTT	CASSQELQGASEKLFF
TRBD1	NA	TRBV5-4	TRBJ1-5	TGTGCCAGCAGCCGGGACAGGGACAATCAGCCCCAGCATTTT	CASSRDRDNQPQHF
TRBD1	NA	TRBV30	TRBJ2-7	TGTGCCTCAGCCGGGACAGGGGACGAGCAGTACTTC	CASAGTGDEQYF
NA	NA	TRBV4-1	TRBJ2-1	TGCGCCAGCAGCCCTGGGTGGGAGTACAATGAGCAGTTCTTC	CASSPGWEYNEQFF
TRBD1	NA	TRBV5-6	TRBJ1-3	TGTGCCAGCAGCTTGGGTCCGGGACAGTACTCTGGAAACACCATATATTTT	CASSLGPGQYSGNTIYF
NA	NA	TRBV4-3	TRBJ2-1	TGCGCCAGCAGCCAAGAAGCAGGTTACAATGAGCAGTTCTTC	CASSQEAGYNEQFF
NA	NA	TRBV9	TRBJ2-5	TGTGCCAGCAGCGTTGGGGCCAGGATGCAAGAGACCCAGTACTTC	CASSVGARMQETQYF
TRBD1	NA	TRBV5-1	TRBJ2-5	TGCGCCAGCCGCGTTCGGACAGGGGCGTTACAAGAGACCCAGTACTTC	CASRVRTGALQETQYF
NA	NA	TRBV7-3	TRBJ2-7	TGTGCCAGCATCTTAAGCTACTACGAGCAGTACTTC	CASILSYYEQYF
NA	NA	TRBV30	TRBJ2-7	TGTGCCTGGAAGGCGGCAGGGGCGACCTACGAGCAGTACTTC	CAWKAAGATYEQYF
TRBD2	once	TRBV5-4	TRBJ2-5	TGTGCCAGCAGCACGGAAACTAGCGGGAGTCGGGAGACCCAGTACTTC	CASSTETSGSRETQYF
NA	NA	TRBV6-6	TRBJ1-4	TGTGCCAGCACCTTTCTGGGGGCAGGGAGTTCGGAAAAACTGTTTTTT	CASTFLGAGSSEKLFF
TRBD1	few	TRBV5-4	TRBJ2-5	TGTGCCAGCAGCTCGAGGGACAGGCGGGAGACCCAGTACTTC	CASSSRDRRETQYF